One and the same sample provided the 22 T cell receptor beta chains below, sequenced in a study of cytomegalovirus exposure and HLA in healthy donors. Amplification used 60 Vbeta primers and 13 Jbeta primers. Profiled with immunoSEQ multiplex PCR; TCRdb holds only in-frame clones, not every one. The sample lists under 200,000 clones, about three quarters occurring once. The sequenced material came from PBMCs. The receptors come from a woman aged 35 to 49 in good health and CMV-seropositive.

This clone showed up just once. CDR3 amino acids: CASSVGGTRNTGELFF. The DNA of the CDR3 is TGTGCCAGCAGCGTAGGTGGGACACGCAACACCGGGGAGCTGTTTTTT. V usage is TRBV9 and J usage is TRBJ2-2, with D tentatively TRBD1 (6 bases). The germline CDR1 and CDR2 sequences are SGDLS and YYNGEE. Trimming took 0 bases from V and 2 from J, leaving 11 bases between them. The CDR3 consists of 16 residues. Supplemented by reference TRBV9 and TRBJ2-2, the full variable domain reads DSGVTQTPKHLITATGQRVTLRCSPRSGDLSVYWYQQSLDQGLQFLIQYYNGEERAKGNILERFSAQQFPDLHSELNLSSLELGDSALYFCASSVGGTRNTGELFFGEGSRLTVL.

The rearrangement uses TRBV6-5 and TRBJ2-2; 9 bases match TRBD1. Looked up from germline, CDR1 is MNHEY and CDR2 is SVGAGI. The V and J ends lost 0 bases and 6 bases, in that order; junction bases with no gene match: 2. This CDR3 region has 15 residues. CDR3 in amino acids: CASSYSTGGPGELFF. CDR3 in DNA: TGTGCCAGCAGTTACTCGACAGGGGGGCCCGGGGAGCTGTTTTTT.

The chain uses TRBV30 and TRBJ1-1; 9 positions match TRBD1. With 0 bases clipped from V and 4 bases from J, the junction kept 9 bases outside the gene matches. The CDR3 has 16 residues. The germline CDR1 and CDR2 sequences are GTSNPN and SVGIG (reference sequence). CDR3 in amino acids: CAWSVLGGQGGTEAFF. Here the CDR3 DNA reads TGTGCCTGGAGTGTACTGGGGGGACAGGGCGGCACTGAAGCTTTCTTT.

This rearrangement joins TRBV11-3 to TRBJ2-5; no firm D call. Germline CDR1 is SGHNT and CDR2 is YENEEA. The CDR3 totals 16 residues. The ends were cut back, 1 base at V and 2 bases at J, with 14 bases in the middle. In DNA, the CDR3 is TGTGCCAGCAGCTTAGGCCGCAATCGGGTACAAGAGACCCAGTACTTC. Its protein is CASSLGRNRVQETQYF. The full variable domain, in which reference TRBV11-3 and TRBJ2-5 provide the parts outside the CDR3, is EAGVVQSPRYKIIEKKQPVAFWCNPISGHNTLYWYLQNLGQGPELLIRYENEEAVDDSQLPKDRFSAERLKGVDSTLKIQPAELGDSAVYLCASSLGRNRVQETQYFGPGTRLLVL.

This sequence joins TRBV25-1 and TRBJ2-7; TRBD2 matches at 9 bases. This CDR3 is 17 amino acids long. The ends lost 3 bases at V and 5 bases at J; junction bases unmatched: 14. Germline CDR1 MGHDK, CDR2 SYGVNS. The CDR3 sequence: CASSEPFGAGGTHEQYF. In DNA, the CDR3 is TGTGCCAGCAGTGAGCCCTTCGGGGCGGGAGGGACCCACGAGCAGTACTTC.

V is TRBV7-9 and J is TRBJ1-2; 10 bases fit TRBD1. V was clipped by 4 bases and J by 2 bases; unmatched bases: 13. The V gene's germline CDR1 is SEHNR and CDR2 FQNEAQ (reference sequence). The CDR3 covers 18 residues. The CDR3 DNA follows: TGTGCCAGCAGCTGGAGCGGGACAGGGGTGGTCGGCAACTATGGCTACACCTTC. Translated, it gives CASSWSGTGVVGNYGYTF.

The table lists this clone with a few counts. The genes are TRBV7-9 and TRBJ2-3, with TRBD2 matching over 11 bases. CDR3 size: 16 residues. V lost 3 bases, J lost 2 bases, and 4 bases stayed unmatched. Germline V lookup: CDR1 SEHNR, CDR2 FQNEAQ (reference sequence). For the CDR3, the DNA is TGTGCCAGCAGCTTCGGGACTAGCGGTTTCACAGATACGCAGTATTTT. Its translation: CASSFGTSGFTDTQYF.

V and J are TRBV19 and TRBJ1-2, with a weak D call TRBD1 (5 bases). The CDR3 is made up of 16 amino acids. The germline CDR1 and CDR2 sequences are LNHDA and SQIVND (reference sequence). V dropped 2 bases and J dropped 1 base, with 14 bases sitting between them. The CDR3 nucleotides are TGTGCCAGTAGTATAAACAGGCGACTCTATAACTATGGCTACACCTTC. Residues: CASSINRRLYNYGYTF.

The chain couples TRBV25-1 to TRBJ2-4; TRBD1 agrees at 9 bases. The CDR3 runs to 14 residues. Per the germline V gene, CDR1 is MGHDK and CDR2 is SYGVNS. V was pared by 10 bases and J by 6 bases, with 10 bases of the junction left unmatched. The CDR3 sequence is CATSLGQGLNIQYF. The CDR3, as DNA: TGTGCCACCTCTCTTGGACAGGGGTTAAACATTCAGTACTTC.

This chain links TRBV2 with TRBJ2-3, with 7 positions matching TRBD1. The V gene end was trimmed by 6 bases and the J gene end by 1 base; junction bases not matched to a gene: 10. CDR1 SNHLY and CDR2 FYNNEI come from the germline V gene. The CDR3 loop spans 16 amino acids. CDR3 DNA sequence: TGTGCCAGCAGGTTGTACGGGGACAGCGGCACAGATACGCAGTATTTT. Translating gives CASRLYGDSGTDTQYF.

This clone was seen a handful of times. The chain has TRBV5-4 and TRBJ2-3, with TRBD2 matching 8 bases. CDR1 is SGHNT, CDR2 YYREEE, per germline (reference sequence). V was pared by 4 bases and J by 4 bases, with 5 bases of the junction left unmatched. This CDR3 has 14 amino acids. CDR3 region: CASSTGTRADTQYF. The CDR3 DNA reads TGTGCCAGCAGCACCGGGACTAGAGCAGATACGCAGTATTTT.

The chain recombines TRBV27 with TRBJ1-1, with 11 positions matching TRBD1. The germline V gene encodes CDR1 MNHEY and CDR2 SMNVEV (reference sequence). The CDR3 contains 15 residues. V lost 6 bases, J lost 4 bases, and 7 bases stayed unmatched. The CDR3 DNA is TGTGCCAGCAGCCCGTATGGGACAGGGGGCACTGAAGCTTTCTTT. As protein: CASSPYGTGGTEAFF.

This clone occurred a few times. V gene TRBV30 combines with J gene TRBJ2-2; D is possibly TRBD1 (6 bases). CDR3 length: 15 residues. Germline assignment: CDR1 GTSNPN and CDR2 SVGIG (reference sequence). V was trimmed by 6 bases and J by 1 base, leaving 15 bases between them. The CDR3 protein is CACHKQGWNTGELFF. In DNA, the CDR3 is TGTGCCTGCCATAAACAGGGATGGAACACCGGGGAGCTGTTTTTT.

The genes are TRBV5-4 and TRBJ2-3; 12 nucleotides match TRBD2. Germline V gene data show CDR1 as SGHNT and CDR2 as YYREEE (reference sequence). This CDR3 is 18 amino acids long. V dropped 2 bases and J dropped 0; count of bases not matched to a gene: 7. The CDR3 bases are TGTGCCAGCAGCTTTCTAGCGGGAGGGCCCCCTAGCACAGATACGCAGTATTTT. It is translated as CASSFLAGGPPSTDTQYF.

J is TRBJ2-7 and V is TRBV28; no clear D. Between the trimmed V and J ends, which lost 1 base and 3 bases, there was a span of 4 bases. Germline assignment: CDR1 MDHEN and CDR2 SYDVKM. This CDR3 region has 12 residues. Written as DNA, the CDR3 is TGTGCCAGCAGTTTATCGAGCTACGAGCAGTACTTC. Amino acid sequence: CASSLSSYEQYF.

The genes are TRBV5-1 and TRBJ1-1; D remains ambiguous. In germline, CDR1 is SGHRS, CDR2 YFSETQ. The ends were cut back, 5 bases at V and 0 bases at J, with 11 bases in the middle. The CDR3 totals 14 residues. In DNA form, the CDR3 reads TGCGCCAGCAGAAACAGCCCTATGAACACTGAAGCTTTCTTT. This translates into CASRNSPMNTEAFF.

This sequence joins TRBV11-3 and TRBJ2-7; 11 bases fit TRBD2. Losses at the gene ends were 4 bases for V and 3 bases for J; bases not matched to a gene: 2. This CDR3 is built from 14 residues. Germline loops: CDR1 SGHNT, CDR2 YENEEA. CDR3 DNA sequence: TGTGCCAGCAGCTCGGGACTAGCGGTCTACGAGCAGTACTTC. Amino acid sequence: CASSSGLAVYEQYF.

The CDR3 sequence is CAFEQGALAEAFF. The CDR3 DNA reads TGTGCCTTTGAACAGGGGGCGTTGGCTGAAGCTTTCTTT. The rearrangement joins TRBV30 to TRBJ1-1, with 9 bases that match TRBD1. The CDR3 extends over 13 amino acids. The V gene's germline CDR1 is GTSNPN and CDR2 SVGIG (reference sequence). With V trimmed by 7 bases and J by 6 bases, 9 bases remained unmatched. Using reference TRBV30 and TRBJ1-1 for the parts outside the CDR3, the full variable domain is SQTIHQWPATLVQPVGSPLSLECTVEGTSNPNLYWYRQAAGRGLQLLFYSVGIGQISSEVPQNLSASRPQDRQFILSSKKLLLSDSGFYLCAFEQGALAEAFFGQGTRLTVV.

The chain is built from TRBV7-2 and TRBJ2-5; 7 bases align to TRBD1. V lost 3 bases, J lost 5 bases, and 9 bases stayed unmatched. Germline loops: CDR1 SGHTA, CDR2 FQGNSA. The CDR3 runs to 15 residues. The DNA of the CDR3 is TGTGCCAGCAGCTTCTACAGGGGAGAAGGGGAGACCCAGTACTTC. Protein sequence: CASSFYRGEGETQYF.

V gene TRBV6-1 combines with J gene TRBJ1-1; D perhaps matches TRBD1 (5 bases). Trimming removed 10 bases from V and 3 bases from J, with 18 bases in between. Germline lookup yields CDR1 MNHNS and CDR2 SASEGT. This CDR3 has 14 amino acids. DNA for the CDR3: TGTGCCACCCGAGGGGAGGCCGGGGACACTGAAGCTTTCTTT. As protein: CATRGEAGDTEAFF.

This chain uses TRBV7-8 with TRBJ2-1; 8 bases agree with TRBD2. CDR3 length: 16 amino acids. Germline V CDR1 and CDR2: SGHVS, FQNEAQ. V dropped 4 bases and J dropped 0; count of bases not matched to a gene: 5. The CDR3 protein is CASSSIAGSSYNEQFF. CDR3 nucleotides: TGTGCCAGCAGCTCCATAGCGGGGAGCTCCTACAATGAGCAGTTCTTC.

This chain links TRBV9 with TRBJ2-1, with 10 bases that match TRBD2. Trimming cost V 0 bases and J 8 bases; bases outside gene matches: 2. Germline lookup yields CDR1 SGDLS and CDR2 YYNGEE. CDR3 length: 14 residues. The CDR3 loop reads CASSVASGGYEQFF. The CDR3 nucleotides are TGTGCCAGCAGCGTAGCTAGCGGGGGCTATGAGCAGTTCTTC.